This TCR beta chain emerged from a study of cytomegalovirus exposure and HLA in healthy donors. General study results and limits: Through in vitro validation, three CMV-associated chains were shown to be specific for CMV antigens.

The PCR made use of 60 Vbeta and 13 Jbeta primers. Only in-frame clones appear in the TCRdb table, and some are missing; sequencing was by immunoSEQ multiplex PCR. The sample includes fewer than 200,000 clones, about 77% seen only once; the top ten take over 2%. This clone was counted only a few times. Its antigen is currently unknown. Germline loops: CDR1 DFQATT, CDR2 SNEGSKA (reference sequence). V lost 7 bases and J lost 8; bases outside the gene matches: 4. The CDR3 is 11 residues long. The receptor comes from a man between 60 and 75 years old in good health and CMV-seronegative. The chain recombines TRBV20-1 with TRBJ2-1, with 8 positions matching TRBD2. What was sequenced was PBMCs. The CDR3 sequence: CSGQLADEQFF. For the CDR3, the DNA is TGCAGTGGCCAACTAGCGGATGAGCAGTTCTTC.